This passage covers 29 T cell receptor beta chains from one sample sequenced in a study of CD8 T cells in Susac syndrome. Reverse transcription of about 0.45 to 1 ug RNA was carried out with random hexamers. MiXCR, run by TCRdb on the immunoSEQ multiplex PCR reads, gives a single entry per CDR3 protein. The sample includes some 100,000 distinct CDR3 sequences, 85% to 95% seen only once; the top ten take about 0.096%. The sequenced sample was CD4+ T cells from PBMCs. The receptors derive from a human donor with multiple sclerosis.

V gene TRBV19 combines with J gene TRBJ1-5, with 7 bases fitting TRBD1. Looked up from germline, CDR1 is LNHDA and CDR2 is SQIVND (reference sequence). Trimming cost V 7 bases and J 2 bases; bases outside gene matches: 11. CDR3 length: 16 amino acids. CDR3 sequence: CASTPPFGQGNQPQHF. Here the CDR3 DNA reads TGTGCCAGTACCCCACCCTTTGGACAGGGCAATCAGCCCCAGCATTTT. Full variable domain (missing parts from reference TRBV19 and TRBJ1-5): DGGITQSPKYLFRKEGQNVTLSCEQNLNHDAMYWYRQDPGQGLRLIYYSQIVNDFQKGDIAEGYSVSREKKESFPLTVTSAQKNPTAFYLCASTPPFGQGNQPQHFGDGTRLSIL.

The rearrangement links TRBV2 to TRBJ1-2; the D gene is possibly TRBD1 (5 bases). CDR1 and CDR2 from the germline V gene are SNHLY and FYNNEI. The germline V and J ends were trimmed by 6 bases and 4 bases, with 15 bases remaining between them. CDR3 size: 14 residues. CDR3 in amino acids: CASSQGASAYGYTF. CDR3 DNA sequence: TGTGCCAGCAGCCAAGGGGCAAGTGCCTATGGCTACACCTTC.

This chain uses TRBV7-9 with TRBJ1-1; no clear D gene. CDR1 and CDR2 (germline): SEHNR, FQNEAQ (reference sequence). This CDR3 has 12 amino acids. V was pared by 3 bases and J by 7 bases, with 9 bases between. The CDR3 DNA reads TGTGCCAGCAGCTTTGATTTATTTGAAGCTTTCTTT. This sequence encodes CASSFDLFEAFF.

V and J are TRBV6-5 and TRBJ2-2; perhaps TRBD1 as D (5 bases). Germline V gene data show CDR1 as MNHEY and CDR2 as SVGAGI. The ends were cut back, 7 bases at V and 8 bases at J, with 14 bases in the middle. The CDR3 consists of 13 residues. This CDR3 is CASIGARVGELFF. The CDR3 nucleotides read TGTGCCAGCATTGGGGCACGCGTTGGGGAGCTGTTTTTT.

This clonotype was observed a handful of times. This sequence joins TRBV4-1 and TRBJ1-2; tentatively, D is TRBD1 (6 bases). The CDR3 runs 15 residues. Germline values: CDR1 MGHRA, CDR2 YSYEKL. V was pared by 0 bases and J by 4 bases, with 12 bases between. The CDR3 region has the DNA TGCGCCAGCAGCCAAGACCCTGGACAGAGCTATGGCTACACCTTC. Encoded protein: CASSQDPGQSYGYTF.

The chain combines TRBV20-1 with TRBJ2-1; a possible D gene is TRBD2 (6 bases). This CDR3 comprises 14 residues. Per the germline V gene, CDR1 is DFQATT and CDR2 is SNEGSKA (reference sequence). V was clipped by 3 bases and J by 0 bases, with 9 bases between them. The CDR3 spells CSASGGSSYNEQFF. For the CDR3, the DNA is TGCAGTGCTAGCGGGGGAAGCTCCTACAATGAGCAGTTCTTC.

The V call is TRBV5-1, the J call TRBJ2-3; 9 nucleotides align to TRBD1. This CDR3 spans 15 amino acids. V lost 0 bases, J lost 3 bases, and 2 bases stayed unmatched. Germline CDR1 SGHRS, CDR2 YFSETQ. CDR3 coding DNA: TGCGCCAGCAGCTTGGGGGACAGGGTGACAGATACGCAGTATTTT. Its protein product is CASSLGDRVTDTQYF.

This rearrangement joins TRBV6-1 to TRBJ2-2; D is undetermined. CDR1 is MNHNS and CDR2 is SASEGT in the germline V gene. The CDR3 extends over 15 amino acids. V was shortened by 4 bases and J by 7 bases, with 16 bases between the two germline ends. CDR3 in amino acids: CASSGQVGISGELFF. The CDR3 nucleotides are TGTGCCAGCAGTGGTCAAGTGGGAATTAGCGGGGAGCTGTTTTTT.

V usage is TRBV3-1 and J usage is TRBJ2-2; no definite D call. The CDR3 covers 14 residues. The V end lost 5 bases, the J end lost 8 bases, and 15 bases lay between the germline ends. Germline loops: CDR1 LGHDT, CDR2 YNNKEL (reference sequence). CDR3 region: CASSKRPIGGELFF. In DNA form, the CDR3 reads TGTGCCAGCAGCAAACGGCCCATAGGGGGGGAGCTGTTTTTT. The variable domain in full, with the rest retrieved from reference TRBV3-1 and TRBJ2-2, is DTAVSQTPKYLVTQMGNDKSIKCEQNLGHDTMYWYKQDSKKFLKIMFSYNNKELIINETVPNRFSPKSPDKAHLNLHINSLELGDSAVYFCASSKRPIGGELFFGEGSRLTVL.

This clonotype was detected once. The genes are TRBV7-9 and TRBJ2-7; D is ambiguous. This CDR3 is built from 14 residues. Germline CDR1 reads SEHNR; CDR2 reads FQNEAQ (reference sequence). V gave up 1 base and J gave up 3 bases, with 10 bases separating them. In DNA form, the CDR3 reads TGTGCCAGCAGCTTAGTAGGGATAAACTACGAGCAGTACTTC. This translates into CASSLVGINYEQYF.

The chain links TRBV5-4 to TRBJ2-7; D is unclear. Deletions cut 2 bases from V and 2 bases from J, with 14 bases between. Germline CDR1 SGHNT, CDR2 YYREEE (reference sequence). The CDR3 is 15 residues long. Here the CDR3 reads CASSFGNKWPYEQYF. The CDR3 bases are TGTGCCAGCAGCTTTGGAAACAAGTGGCCCTACGAGCAGTACTTC.

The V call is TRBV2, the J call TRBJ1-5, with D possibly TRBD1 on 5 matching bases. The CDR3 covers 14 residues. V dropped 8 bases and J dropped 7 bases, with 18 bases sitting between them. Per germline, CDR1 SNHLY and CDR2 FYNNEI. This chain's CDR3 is CASGLGGIRQPQHF. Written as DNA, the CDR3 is TGTGCCAGCGGCCTCGGGGGAATTAGGCAGCCCCAGCATTTT.

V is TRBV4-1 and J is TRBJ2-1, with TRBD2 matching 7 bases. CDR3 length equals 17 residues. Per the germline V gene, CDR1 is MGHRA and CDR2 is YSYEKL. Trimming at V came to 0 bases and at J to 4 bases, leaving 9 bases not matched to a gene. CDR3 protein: CASSQESRDYIYNEQFF. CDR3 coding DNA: TGCGCCAGCAGCCAAGAATCTAGGGACTACATTTACAATGAGCAGTTCTTC.

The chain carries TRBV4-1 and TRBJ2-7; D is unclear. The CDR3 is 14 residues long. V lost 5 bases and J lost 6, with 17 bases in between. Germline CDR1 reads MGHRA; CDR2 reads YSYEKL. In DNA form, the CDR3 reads TGCGCCAGCAGCTCCTTCGTCCCGCCGGGCGAGCAGTACTTC. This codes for CASSSFVPPGEQYF.

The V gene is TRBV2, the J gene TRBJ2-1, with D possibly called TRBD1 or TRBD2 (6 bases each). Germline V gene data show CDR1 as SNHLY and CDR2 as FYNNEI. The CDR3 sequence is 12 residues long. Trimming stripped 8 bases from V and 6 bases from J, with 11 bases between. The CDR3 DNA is TGTGCCAGCCCGCCGGGGGCCAATGAGCAGTTCTTC. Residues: CASPPGANEQFF.

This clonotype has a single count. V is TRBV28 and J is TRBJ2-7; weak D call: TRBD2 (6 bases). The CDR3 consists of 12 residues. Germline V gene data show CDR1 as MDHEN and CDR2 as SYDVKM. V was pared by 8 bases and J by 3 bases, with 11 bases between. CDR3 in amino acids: CASSGSLYEQYF. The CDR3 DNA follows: TGTGCCAGCTCCGGGAGCCTCTACGAGCAGTACTTC.

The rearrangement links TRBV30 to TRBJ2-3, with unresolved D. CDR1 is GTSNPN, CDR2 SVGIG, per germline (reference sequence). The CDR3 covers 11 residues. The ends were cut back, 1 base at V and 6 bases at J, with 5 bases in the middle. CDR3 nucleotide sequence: TGTGCCTGGAGTGCATACGATACGCAGTATTTT. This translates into CAWSAYDTQYF.

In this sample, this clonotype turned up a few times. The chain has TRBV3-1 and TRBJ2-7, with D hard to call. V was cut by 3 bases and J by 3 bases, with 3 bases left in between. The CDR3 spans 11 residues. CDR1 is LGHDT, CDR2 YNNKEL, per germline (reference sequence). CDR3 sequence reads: CASSQNYEQYF. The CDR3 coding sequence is TGTGCCAGCAGCCAGAACTACGAGCAGTACTTC.

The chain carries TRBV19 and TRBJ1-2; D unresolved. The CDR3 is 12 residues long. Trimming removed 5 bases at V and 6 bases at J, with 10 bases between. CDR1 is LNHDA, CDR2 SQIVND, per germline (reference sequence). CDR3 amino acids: CASSLRVDGYTF. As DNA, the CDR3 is TGTGCCAGTAGTTTAAGAGTAGATGGCTACACCTTC.

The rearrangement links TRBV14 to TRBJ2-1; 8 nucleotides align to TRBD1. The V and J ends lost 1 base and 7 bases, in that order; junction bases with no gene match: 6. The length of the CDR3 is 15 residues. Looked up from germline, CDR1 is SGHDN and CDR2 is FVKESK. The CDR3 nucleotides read TGTGCCAGCAGCCAAGCACAGGGGGTGTGGAATGAGCAGTTCTTC. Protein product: CASSQAQGVWNEQFF.

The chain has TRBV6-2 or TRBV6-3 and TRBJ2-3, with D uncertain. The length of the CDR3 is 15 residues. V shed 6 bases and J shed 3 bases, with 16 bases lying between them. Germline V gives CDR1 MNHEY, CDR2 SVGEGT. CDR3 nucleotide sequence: TGTGCCAGCAGCCCCGGCCGGCTGGGGACAGATACGCAGTATTTT. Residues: CASSPGRLGTDTQYF.

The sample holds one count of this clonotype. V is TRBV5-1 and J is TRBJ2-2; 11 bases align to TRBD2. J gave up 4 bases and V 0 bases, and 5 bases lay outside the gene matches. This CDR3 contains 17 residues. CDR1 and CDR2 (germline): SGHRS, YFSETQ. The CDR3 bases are TGCGCCAGCAGCTTGGATCTAGCGGGGGGAGTCACCGGGGAGCTGTTTTTT. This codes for CASSLDLAGGVTGELFF.

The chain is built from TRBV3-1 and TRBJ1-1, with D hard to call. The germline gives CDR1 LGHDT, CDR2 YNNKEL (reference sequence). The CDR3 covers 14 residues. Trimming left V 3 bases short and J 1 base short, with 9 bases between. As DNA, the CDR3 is TGTGCCAGCAGCCACACCGGCGGGAACACTGAAGCTTTCTTT. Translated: CASSHTGGNTEAFF.

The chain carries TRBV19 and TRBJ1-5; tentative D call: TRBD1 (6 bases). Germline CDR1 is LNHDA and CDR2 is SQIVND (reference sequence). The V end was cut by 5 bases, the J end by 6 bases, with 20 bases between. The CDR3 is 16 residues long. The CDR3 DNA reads TGTGCCAGTAGTTTCCTGTTTGGCAGGGGTTTTCAGCCCCAGCATTTT. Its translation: CASSFLFGRGFQPQHF.

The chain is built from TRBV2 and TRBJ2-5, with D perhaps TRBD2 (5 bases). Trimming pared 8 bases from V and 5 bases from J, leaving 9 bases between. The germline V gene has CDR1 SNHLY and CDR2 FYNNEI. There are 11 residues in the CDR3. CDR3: CASLKRETQYF. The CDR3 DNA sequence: TGTGCCAGCCTAAAGCGGGAGACCCAGTACTTC.

In nucleotides, the CDR3 is TGCGCCAGCAGCTTTCGGGGATCGGGCAGGGACTTGAGTTCACCCCTCCACTTT. Protein product: CASSFRGSGRDLSSPLHF. The chain combines TRBV5-1 with TRBJ1-6, with a possible D match to TRBD1 (5 bases). This CDR3 is 18 amino acids long. Germline lookup yields CDR1 SGHRS and CDR2 YFSETQ. V lost 2 bases to trimming and J lost 9 bases, with 24 bases between them.

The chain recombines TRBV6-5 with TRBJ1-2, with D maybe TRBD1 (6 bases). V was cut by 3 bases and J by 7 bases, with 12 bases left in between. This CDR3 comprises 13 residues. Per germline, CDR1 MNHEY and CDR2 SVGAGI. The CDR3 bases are TGTGCCAGCAGTTATACCAGGGGAAGTGGCTACACCTTC. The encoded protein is CASSYTRGSGYTF.

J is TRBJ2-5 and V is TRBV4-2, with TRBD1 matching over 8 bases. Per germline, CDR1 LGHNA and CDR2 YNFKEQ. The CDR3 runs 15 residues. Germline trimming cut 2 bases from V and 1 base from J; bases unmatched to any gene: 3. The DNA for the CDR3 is TGTGCCAGCAGCCAACGGGGACAGGTCCAAGAGACCCAGTACTTC. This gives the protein CASSQRGQVQETQYF.

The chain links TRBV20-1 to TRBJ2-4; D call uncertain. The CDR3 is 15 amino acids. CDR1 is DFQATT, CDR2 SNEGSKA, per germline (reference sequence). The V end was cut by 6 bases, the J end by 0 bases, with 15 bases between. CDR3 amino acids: CSAERAFGAKNIQYF. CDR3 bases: TGCAGTGCCGAGCGCGCGTTTGGAGCCAAAAACATTCAGTACTTC.